The 5 T cell receptor beta chains reported below all come from one sample, sequenced in a study of cytomegalovirus exposure and HLA in healthy donors. PCR was performed using 60 Vbeta and 13 Jbeta primers. TCRdb keeps only in-frame clones here, not all; method: immunoSEQ multiplex PCR. Its table records roughly 190,000 clones. Sequenced sample: PBMCs. Every receptor here comes from a woman younger than 35 in good health and CMV-seropositive.

The CDR3 reads CASSYDRVYEQYF. The DNA of the CDR3 is TGTGCCAGCAGTTACGACAGGGTCTACGAGCAGTACTTC. The chain links TRBV6-6 to TRBJ2-7, with TRBD1 matching over 7 bases. Germline CDR1 reads MNHNY; CDR2 reads SVGAGI (reference sequence). Trimming took 2 bases from V and 3 from J; bases not matched to a gene: 1. The CDR3 runs to 13 residues.

The V and J genes are TRBV5-4 and TRBJ1-2; D perhaps matches TRBD1 (5 bases). Germline lookup yields CDR1 SGHNT and CDR2 YYREEE (reference sequence). V lost 1 base, J lost 3 bases, and 7 bases lay in between. The CDR3 totals 13 residues. The CDR3 sequence: CASSLRGDYGYTF. DNA for the CDR3: TGTGCCAGCAGCTTGAGGGGTGACTATGGCTACACCTTC.

The rearrangement uses TRBV29-1 and TRBJ1-2; D unclear. Germline V gene data show CDR1 as SQVTM and CDR2 as ANQGSEA. V was cut by 0 bases and J by 7 bases, with 6 bases left in between. This CDR3 spans 11 amino acids. The CDR3 region has the DNA TGCAGCGTTGAAGAGGCCTTTGGCTACACCTTC. Translation: CSVEEAFGYTF. Using reference TRBV29-1 and TRBJ1-2 for the parts outside the CDR3, the full variable domain is SAVISQKPSRDICQRGTSLTIQCQVDSQVTMMFWYRQQPGQSLTLIATANQGSEATYESGFVIDKFPISRPNLTFSTLTVSNMSPEDSSIYLCSVEEAFGYTFGSGTRLTVV.

This clone is labeled medium-sized based on frequency. The rearrangement links TRBV4-2 to TRBJ1-1, with 9 bases that match TRBD1. V was clipped by 3 bases and J by 10 bases; unmatched bases: 3. Germline CDR1 reads LGHNA; CDR2 reads YNFKEQ. CDR3 length: 12 residues. CDR3 amino acids: CASSHQTGGAFF. The CDR3 bases are TGTGCCAGCAGCCACCAGACAGGGGGAGCTTTCTTT.

V is TRBV4-2 and J is TRBJ2-1; D unclear. CDR1 LGHNA and CDR2 YNFKEQ come from the germline V gene. The CDR3 sequence is 16 residues long. V was cut by 0 bases and J by 0 bases, with 9 bases left in between. In nucleotides, the CDR3 is TGTGCCAGCAGCCAAGATGTGAGTAGCTCCTACAATGAGCAGTTCTTC. It is translated as CASSQDVSSSYNEQFF.